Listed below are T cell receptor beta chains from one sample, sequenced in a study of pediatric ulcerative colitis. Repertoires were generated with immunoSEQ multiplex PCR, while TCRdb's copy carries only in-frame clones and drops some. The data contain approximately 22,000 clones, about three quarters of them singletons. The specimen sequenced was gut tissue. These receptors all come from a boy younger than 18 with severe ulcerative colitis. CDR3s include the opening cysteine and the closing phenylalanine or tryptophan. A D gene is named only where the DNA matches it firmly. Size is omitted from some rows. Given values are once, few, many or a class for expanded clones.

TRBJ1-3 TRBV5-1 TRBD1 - CASSSGTAGNTIYF TGCGCCAGCAGCTCGGGGACAGCTGGAAACACCATATATTTT
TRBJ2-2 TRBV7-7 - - CASSYREMGELFF TGTGCCAGCAGCTACAGGGAGATGGGGGAGCTGTTTTTT
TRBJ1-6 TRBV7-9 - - CASSLAIAGTDNSPLHF TGTGCCAGCAGCTTAGCGATAGCGGGGACGGATAATTCACCCCTCCACTTT
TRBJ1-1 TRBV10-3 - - CAINQNPGGEAFF TGTGCCATCAACCAAAATCCGGGGGGTGAAGCTTTCTTT
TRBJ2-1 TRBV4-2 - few CASSQPEGDEQFF TGTGCCAGCAGCCAGCCCGAAGGGGATGAGCAGTTCTTC
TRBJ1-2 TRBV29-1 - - CSVDKGESYTF TGCAGCGTTGATAAAGGAGAGAGCTACACCTTC
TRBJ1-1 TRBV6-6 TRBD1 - CASSYEGAAFF TGTGCCAGCAGTTACGAGGGGGCCGCTTTCTTT
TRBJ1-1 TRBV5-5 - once CASSSEGLRPFF TGTGCCAGCAGCTCGGAAGGGTTACGCCCTTTCTTT
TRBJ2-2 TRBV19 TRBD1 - CASTLTGLAGELFF TGTGCCAGTACCCTGACAGGGTTAGCCGGGGAGCTGTTTTTT
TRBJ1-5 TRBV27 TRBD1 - CASSSAGTGGSQPQHF TGTGCCAGCAGTTCAGCCGGGACAGGGGGGAGTCAGCCCCAGCATTTT
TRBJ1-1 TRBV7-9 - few CASSLEQATEAFF TGTGCCAGCAGCTTAGAACAGGCCACTGAAGCTTTCTTT
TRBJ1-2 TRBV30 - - CAWNRLGGYGYTF TGTGCCTGGAACCGTTTAGGGGGATATGGCTACACCTTC
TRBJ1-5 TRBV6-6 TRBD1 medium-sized CASTKGANQPQHF TGTGCCAGCACGAAGGGGGCCAATCAGCCCCAGCATTTT
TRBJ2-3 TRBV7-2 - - CASASPESSTDTQYF TGTGCAAGCGCCTCCCCGGAATCTAGCACAGATACGCAGTATTTT
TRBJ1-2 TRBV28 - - CASKGYGYTF TGTGCCAGCAAGGGGTATGGCTACACCTTC
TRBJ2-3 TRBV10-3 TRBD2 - CAVGTSGPSTDTQYF TGTGCCGTCGGGACTAGCGGTCCTAGCACAGATACGCAGTATTTT
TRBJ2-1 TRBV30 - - CAWSLLGLRSSYNEQFF TGTGCCTGGAGTCTCTTGGGACTCAGGAGCTCCTACAATGAGCAGTTCTTC
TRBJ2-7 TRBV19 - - CASSRQSNEQYF TGTGCCAGTAGTCGACAGTCGAACGAGCAGTACTTC
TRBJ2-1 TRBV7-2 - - CASSLLFYNEQFF TGTGCCAGCAGCCTCTTATTCTACAATGAGCAGTTCTTC
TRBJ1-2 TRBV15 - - CATSRDQRGYTF TGTGCCACCAGCAGAGATCAGCGTGGCTACACCTTC
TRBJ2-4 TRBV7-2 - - CASSSPDRNIQYF TGTGCCAGCAGCTCCCCGGACAGAAACATTCAGTACTTC
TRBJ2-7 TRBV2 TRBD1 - CASRQVQGAETYEQYF TGTGCCAGCAGGCAAGTTCAGGGGGCTGAGACCTACGAGCAGTACTTC
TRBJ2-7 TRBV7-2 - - CASSLVSYEQYF TGTGCCAGCAGCTTGGTATCCTACGAGCAGTACTTC
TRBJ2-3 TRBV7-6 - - CASSYGGTDTQYF TGTGCCAGCAGCTATGGGGGAACAGATACGCAGTATTTT
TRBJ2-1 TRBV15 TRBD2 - CASRTSGGSSYNEQFF TGTGCCAGCAGGACTAGCGGGGGGAGCTCCTACAATGAGCAGTTCTTC
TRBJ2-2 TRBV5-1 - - CASSSYPPADYNTGELFF TGCGCCAGCAGCTCCTACCCCCCAGCGGACTATAACACCGGGGAGCTGTTTTTT
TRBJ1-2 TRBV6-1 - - CASSDRGDYGYTF TGTGCCAGCAGCGATAGGGGGGACTATGGCTACACCTTC
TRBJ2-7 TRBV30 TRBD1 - CAWGGQGAYEQYF TGTGCCTGGGGGGGACAGGGGGCCTACGAGCAGTACTTC
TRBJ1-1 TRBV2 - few CASSELPNTEAFF TGTGCCAGCAGTGAACTCCCGAACACTGAAGCTTTCTTT
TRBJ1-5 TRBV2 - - CASSESLQADIQPQHF TGTGCCAGCAGTGAATCTTTACAGGCCGATATCCAGCCCCAGCATTTT
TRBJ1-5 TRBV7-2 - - CASSLAGTGNQPQHF TGTGCCAGCAGCTTAGCCGGTACCGGCAATCAGCCCCAGCATTTT
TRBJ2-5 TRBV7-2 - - CASSPYQETQYF TGTGCCAGCAGCCCCTACCAAGAGACCCAGTACTTC
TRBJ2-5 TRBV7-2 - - CASSLIERETQYF TGTGCCAGCAGCTTAATCGAGAGAGAGACCCAGTACTTC
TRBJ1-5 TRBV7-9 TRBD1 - CASSTTDRGQNQPQHF TGTGCCAGCAGCACCACAGACAGGGGTCAGAATCAGCCCCAGCATTTT
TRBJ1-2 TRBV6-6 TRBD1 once CASSYSETGKNGYTF TGTGCCAGCAGTTACTCGGAGACAGGGAAAAATGGCTACACCTTC
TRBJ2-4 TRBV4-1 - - CASSQDRGAKNIQYF TGCGCCAGCAGCCAAGATCGCGGCGCCAAAAACATTCAGTACTTC
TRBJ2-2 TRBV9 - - CASSARDTWNTGELFF TGTGCCAGCAGCGCGCGAGATACATGGAACACCGGGGAGCTGTTTTTT
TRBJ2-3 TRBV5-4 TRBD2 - CASSFRLAGNTDTQYF TGTGCCAGCAGCTTCAGGCTAGCGGGGAACACAGATACGCAGTATTTT
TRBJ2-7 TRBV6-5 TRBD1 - CASSYSGQGFYEQYF TGTGCCAGCAGTTACTCGGGACAGGGATTCTACGAGCAGTACTTC
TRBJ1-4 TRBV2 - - CASSEGATNEKLFF TGTGCCAGCAGTGAGGGGGCAACTAATGAAAAACTGTTTTTT
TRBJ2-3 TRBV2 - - CASSARGTDTQYF TGTGCCAGCAGTGCCAGGGGAACAGATACGCAGTATTTT
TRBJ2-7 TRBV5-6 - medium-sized CASSLKRSDRTGEQYF TGTGCCAGCAGCTTGAAGAGGTCCGACAGGACCGGCGAGCAGTACTTC
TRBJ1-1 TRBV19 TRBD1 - CATTGGENTEAFF TGTGCCACCACAGGGGGGGAGAACACTGAAGCTTTCTTT
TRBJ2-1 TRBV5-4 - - CASSLWRGRLQGNEQFF TGTGCCAGCAGCTTGTGGAGGGGTCGGCTACAGGGGAATGAGCAGTTCTTC
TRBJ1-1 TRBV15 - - CATSRDRFGSEAFF TGTGCCACCAGCAGAGATCGTTTTGGCTCTGAAGCTTTCTTT
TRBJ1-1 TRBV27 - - CASSLLRNTEAFF TGTGCCAGCAGTTTATTACGAAACACTGAAGCTTTCTTT
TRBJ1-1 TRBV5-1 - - CASRIRGDTEAFF TGCGCCAGCAGAATCCGGGGCGACACTGAAGCTTTCTTT
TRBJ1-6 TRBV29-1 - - CRGGASLHF TGCAGAGGGGGGGCGTCCCTCCACTTT
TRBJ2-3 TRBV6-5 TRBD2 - CASSYGRGDTDTQYF TGTGCCAGCAGTTACGGGCGGGGGGACACAGATACGCAGTATTTT
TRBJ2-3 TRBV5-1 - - CASSLDSTRTDTQYF TGCGCCAGCAGCTTGGACTCAACTCGCACAGATACGCAGTATTTT